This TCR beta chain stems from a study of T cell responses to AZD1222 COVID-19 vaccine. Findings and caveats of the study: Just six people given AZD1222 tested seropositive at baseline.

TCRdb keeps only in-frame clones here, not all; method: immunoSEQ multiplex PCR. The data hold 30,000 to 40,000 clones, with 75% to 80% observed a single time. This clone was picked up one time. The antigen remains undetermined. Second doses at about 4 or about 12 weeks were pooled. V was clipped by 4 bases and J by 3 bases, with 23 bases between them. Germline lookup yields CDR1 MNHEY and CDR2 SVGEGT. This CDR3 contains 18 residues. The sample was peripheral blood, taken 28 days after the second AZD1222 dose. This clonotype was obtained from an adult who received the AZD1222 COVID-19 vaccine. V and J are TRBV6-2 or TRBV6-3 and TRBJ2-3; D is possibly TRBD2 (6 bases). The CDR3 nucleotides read TGTGCCAGCAGTTGGGATGTCGGGACTCCGAAGGTTACAGATACGCAGTATTTT. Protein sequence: CASSWDVGTPKVTDTQYF.